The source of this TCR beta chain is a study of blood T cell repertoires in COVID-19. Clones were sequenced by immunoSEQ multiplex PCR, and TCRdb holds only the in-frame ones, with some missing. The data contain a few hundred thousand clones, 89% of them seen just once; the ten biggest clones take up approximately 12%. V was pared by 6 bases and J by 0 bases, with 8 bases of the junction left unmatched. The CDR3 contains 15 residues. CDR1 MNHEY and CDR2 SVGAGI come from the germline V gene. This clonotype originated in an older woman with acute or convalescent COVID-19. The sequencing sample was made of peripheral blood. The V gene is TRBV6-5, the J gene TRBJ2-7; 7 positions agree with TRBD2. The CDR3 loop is CASRWGLPSSYEQYF. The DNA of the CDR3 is TGTGCCAGCAGATGGGGACTACCGAGCTCCTACGAGCAGTACTTC.